These 18 T cell receptor beta chains were sequenced from one sample in a study of shared clonotypes between healthy human individuals. TCRdb keeps only in-frame clones here, not all; method: immunoSEQ multiplex PCR. The table lists more than 2 million clones, 85% to 95% of them singletons. Input material: naive CD4+ T cells sorted from blood. Subset defined: CD45RA+ positively selected. Source of these receptors: a man between 18 and 29 years old in good health.

This clone appeared once. This chain connects TRBV11-2 to TRBJ2-7; 8 bases fit TRBD2. The CDR3 runs to 18 residues. With 2 bases clipped from V and 6 bases from J, the junction kept 18 bases outside the gene matches. Germline CDR1 SGHAT, CDR2 FQNNGV. CDR3 sequence (DNA): TGTGCCAGCAGCTTAAGGGCCCTTAGCGGGGACCCCCGGGGCGAGCAGTACTTC. Translated: CASSLRALSGDPRGEQYF.

This chain uses TRBV11-2 with TRBJ1-4; weak D call: TRBD1 (5 bases). Trimming took 0 bases from V and 5 from J, leaving 16 bases between them. This CDR3 spans 17 amino acids. CDR1 is SGHAT, CDR2 FQNNGV, per germline. The CDR3: CASSLEASAGGNEKLFF. For the CDR3, the DNA is TGTGCCAGCAGCTTAGAAGCCTCTGCGGGGGGGAATGAAAAACTGTTTTTT.

V usage is TRBV7-3 and J usage is TRBJ2-6, with a weak D call TRBD1 (5 bases). The CDR3 sequence is 16 residues long. The germline CDR1 and CDR2 sequences are SGHTA and FQGTGA. Between the trimmed V and J ends, which lost 5 bases and 2 bases, there was a span of 13 bases. The CDR3 protein is CASSQGVGAGANVLTF. The CDR3 DNA sequence: TGTGCCAGCAGCCAAGGGGTAGGGGCTGGGGCCAACGTCCTGACTTTC.

The chain joins TRBV9 to TRBJ2-3; 7 bases are shared with TRBD2. V gave up 0 bases and J gave up 2 bases; unmatched junction bases: 12. Germline values: CDR1 SGDLS, CDR2 YYNGEE. CDR3 length: 18 amino acids. The CDR3 coding sequence is TGTGCCAGCAGCGTAGCTACCGGTCAGGGACTATCCACAGATACGCAGTATTTT. Its protein product is CASSVATGQGLSTDTQYF.

CDR3 coding DNA: TGCGCCAGCAGCTCAGGTAGCGGGAATTACGAGCAGTACTTC. It yields the protein CASSSGSGNYEQYF. The rearrangement joins TRBV5-1 to TRBJ2-7, with TRBD2 identical over 8 bases. CDR3 length: 14 amino acids. The J segment lost 4 bases and the V segment lost 3 bases, leaving 6 bases of the junction unmatched. Germline values: CDR1 SGHRS, CDR2 YFSETQ.

The rearrangement joins TRBV4-2 to TRBJ2-4; 7 bases agree with TRBD2. Germline assignment: CDR1 LGHNA and CDR2 YNFKEQ. Trimming cost V 0 bases and J 5 bases; bases outside gene matches: 7. The CDR3 length is 16 residues. CDR3 DNA sequence: TGTGCCAGCAGCCAAGATATGACGGGGGGACAAAACATTCAGTACTTC. As protein: CASSQDMTGGQNIQYF.

The rearrangement joins TRBV10-2 to TRBJ1-5; 7 positions match TRBD1. Germline CDR1 WSHSY, CDR2 SAAADI. V lost 8 bases to trimming and J lost 3 bases; unmatched junction nucleotides: 7. This CDR3 comprises 14 residues. CDR3 coding DNA: TGCGCCAGCCGCGGGGGACAGTTCAATCAGCCCCAGCATTTT. Encoded protein: CASRGGQFNQPQHF.

The chain carries TRBV5-1 and TRBJ2-3; 7 nucleotides agree with TRBD1. Trimming removed 6 bases from V and 0 bases from J; junction bases left unmatched: 4. The germline V gene encodes CDR1 SGHRS and CDR2 YFSETQ. The CDR3 is 14 amino acids. The CDR3 nucleotides are TGCGCCAGCACCCGGGACAGAAGCACAGATACGCAGTATTTT. Residues: CASTRDRSTDTQYF.

This clone occurred once. The chain uses TRBV6-5 and TRBJ2-7; 8 nucleotides match TRBD1. The junction had 5 bases not matched to a gene; V was cut back by 6 bases and J by 7 bases. The CDR3 runs to 12 residues. Germline assignment: CDR1 MNHEY and CDR2 SVGAGI. The CDR3 loop reads CASRGQGREQYF. In DNA form, the CDR3 reads TGTGCCAGCAGAGGACAGGGAAGGGAGCAGTACTTC.

Comments on this clone: Within the sample, other DNA sequences also encode this same CDR3. The genes are TRBV2 and TRBJ2-2; D is unclear. The CDR3 length is 15 residues. Germline assignment: CDR1 SNHLY and CDR2 FYNNEI. Trimming took off 1 base at V and 6 bases at J, with 12 bases between the two ends. The CDR3 loop is CASSEVGGPAGELFF. CDR3 sequence (DNA): TGTGCCAGCAGTGAAGTGGGCGGCCCCGCCGGGGAGCTGTTTTTT.

There are a few counts of this clone. The sample has other DNA sequences that encode this CDR3 too. This chain uses TRBV19 with TRBJ1-2, with unresolved D. The CDR3 is 12 amino acids. V was pared by 6 bases and J by 4 bases, with 9 bases between. Germline V lookup: CDR1 LNHDA, CDR2 SQIVND (reference sequence). DNA for the CDR3: TGTGCCAGTAGCCCACGATCCTATGGCTACACCTTC. Residues: CASSPRSYGYTF.

The chain uses TRBV2 and TRBJ1-3, with D possibly being TRBD1 (5 bases). The germline gives CDR1 SNHLY, CDR2 FYNNEI. V gave up 6 bases and J gave up 0 bases, with 9 bases separating them. The length of the CDR3 is 14 residues. The CDR3 loop reads CASRPGNSGNTIYF. CDR3 sequence (DNA): TGTGCCAGCAGGCCAGGGAACTCTGGAAACACCATATATTTT.

The chain recombines TRBV19 with TRBJ1-2, with a possible D match to TRBD1 (6 bases). The germline gives CDR1 LNHDA, CDR2 SQIVND (reference sequence). This CDR3 has 15 amino acids. V shed 3 bases and J shed 4 bases, with 15 bases lying between them. CDR3 in amino acids: CASSIMKTGGYGYTF. CDR3 bases: TGTGCCAGTAGTATTATGAAGACAGGCGGCTATGGCTACACCTTC.

V and J are TRBV10-3 and TRBJ2-5; a possible D gene is TRBD1 (5 bases). V lost 3 bases, J lost 2 bases, and 10 bases lay in between. CDR3 length: 14 amino acids. CDR1 is ENHRY, CDR2 SYGVKD, per germline. The CDR3 reads CAISDRASQETQYF. CDR3 coding DNA: TGTGCCATCAGTGACAGGGCTTCGCAAGAGACCCAGTACTTC.

This clone has a single count. The rearrangement uses TRBV2 and TRBJ1-3, with D perhaps matching TRBD1 (5 bases). The CDR3 sequence is 14 residues long. V lost 4 bases and J 5 bases, leaving 12 bases between the germline ends. CDR1 and CDR2 from the germline V gene are SNHLY and FYNNEI. For the CDR3, the DNA is TGTGCCAGCAGTGGCATGGGGGGGAGAAACACCATATATTTT. Amino acid sequence: CASSGMGGRNTIYF.

The V gene is TRBV30, the J gene TRBJ2-7; 8 nucleotides agree with TRBD2. This CDR3 comprises 15 residues. V was pared by 6 bases and J by 3 bases, with 13 bases of the junction left unmatched. In germline, CDR1 is GTSNPN, CDR2 SVGIG (reference sequence). CDR3 region: CACQPLAGGGYEQYF. CDR3 DNA sequence: TGTGCCTGCCAACCCCTTGCGGGGGGAGGCTACGAGCAGTACTTC.

This clone has a single count. The V and J genes are TRBV6-6 and TRBJ1-5, with a weak D call TRBD1 (5 bases). The CDR3 loop spans 15 amino acids. Germline V gene sequence: CDR1 MNHNY, CDR2 SVGAGI (reference sequence). V lost 4 bases and J 5 bases, leaving 15 bases between the germline ends. The CDR3: CASSSRGDLDQPQHF. In DNA, the CDR3 is TGTGCCAGCAGTTCTCGAGGGGACCTAGATCAGCCCCAGCATTTT.

This sequence joins TRBV7-2 and TRBJ2-1; TRBD2 matches at 9 bases. The germline V gene has CDR1 SGHTA and CDR2 FQGNSA. This CDR3 comprises 14 residues. V dropped 5 bases and J dropped 8; count of bases not matched to a gene: 7. The CDR3 region is CASSLGTSSYEQFF. In nucleotides, the CDR3 is TGTGCCAGCAGCCTCGGGACTAGCTCATATGAGCAGTTCTTC.